This T cell receptor beta chain was profiled in a study of CD8 T cells in ankylosing spondylitis. Findings and limits, study-wide: A subset of motif variants has previously been described in the synovial fluid and blood of reactive arthritis. In ankylosing spondylitis blood, a motif of seven to nine highly homologous TCR beta variants appeared characteristic. Within matched ankylosing spondylitis synovial fluid, disease-linked clones were reportedly significantly enriched.

This CDR3 spans 14 amino acids. The V and J ends lost 3 bases and 2 bases respectively, with 10 bases between them. From germline, CDR1 is MGHDK and CDR2 SYGVNS. This clonotype was picked up many times. Its target is not known. As the method for making TCR beta libraries, quantitative 5'-RACE with molecular barcodes was used. TCRdb processed the 5' RACE reads anew with MiXCR; each CDR3 protein has one entry. The sample shows some 200,000 distinct CDR3 sequences, about 7% of them seen only once. The source is a male donor with ankylosing spondylitis. The chain links TRBV25-1 to TRBJ2-5; the D is unclear. The sequencing input was blood, either unsorted or a sorted T cell fraction (not recorded which). In DNA, the CDR3 is TGTGCCAGCAGTGAGGACGAGAGGCAAGAGACCCAGTACTTC. Protein sequence: CASSEDERQETQYF.